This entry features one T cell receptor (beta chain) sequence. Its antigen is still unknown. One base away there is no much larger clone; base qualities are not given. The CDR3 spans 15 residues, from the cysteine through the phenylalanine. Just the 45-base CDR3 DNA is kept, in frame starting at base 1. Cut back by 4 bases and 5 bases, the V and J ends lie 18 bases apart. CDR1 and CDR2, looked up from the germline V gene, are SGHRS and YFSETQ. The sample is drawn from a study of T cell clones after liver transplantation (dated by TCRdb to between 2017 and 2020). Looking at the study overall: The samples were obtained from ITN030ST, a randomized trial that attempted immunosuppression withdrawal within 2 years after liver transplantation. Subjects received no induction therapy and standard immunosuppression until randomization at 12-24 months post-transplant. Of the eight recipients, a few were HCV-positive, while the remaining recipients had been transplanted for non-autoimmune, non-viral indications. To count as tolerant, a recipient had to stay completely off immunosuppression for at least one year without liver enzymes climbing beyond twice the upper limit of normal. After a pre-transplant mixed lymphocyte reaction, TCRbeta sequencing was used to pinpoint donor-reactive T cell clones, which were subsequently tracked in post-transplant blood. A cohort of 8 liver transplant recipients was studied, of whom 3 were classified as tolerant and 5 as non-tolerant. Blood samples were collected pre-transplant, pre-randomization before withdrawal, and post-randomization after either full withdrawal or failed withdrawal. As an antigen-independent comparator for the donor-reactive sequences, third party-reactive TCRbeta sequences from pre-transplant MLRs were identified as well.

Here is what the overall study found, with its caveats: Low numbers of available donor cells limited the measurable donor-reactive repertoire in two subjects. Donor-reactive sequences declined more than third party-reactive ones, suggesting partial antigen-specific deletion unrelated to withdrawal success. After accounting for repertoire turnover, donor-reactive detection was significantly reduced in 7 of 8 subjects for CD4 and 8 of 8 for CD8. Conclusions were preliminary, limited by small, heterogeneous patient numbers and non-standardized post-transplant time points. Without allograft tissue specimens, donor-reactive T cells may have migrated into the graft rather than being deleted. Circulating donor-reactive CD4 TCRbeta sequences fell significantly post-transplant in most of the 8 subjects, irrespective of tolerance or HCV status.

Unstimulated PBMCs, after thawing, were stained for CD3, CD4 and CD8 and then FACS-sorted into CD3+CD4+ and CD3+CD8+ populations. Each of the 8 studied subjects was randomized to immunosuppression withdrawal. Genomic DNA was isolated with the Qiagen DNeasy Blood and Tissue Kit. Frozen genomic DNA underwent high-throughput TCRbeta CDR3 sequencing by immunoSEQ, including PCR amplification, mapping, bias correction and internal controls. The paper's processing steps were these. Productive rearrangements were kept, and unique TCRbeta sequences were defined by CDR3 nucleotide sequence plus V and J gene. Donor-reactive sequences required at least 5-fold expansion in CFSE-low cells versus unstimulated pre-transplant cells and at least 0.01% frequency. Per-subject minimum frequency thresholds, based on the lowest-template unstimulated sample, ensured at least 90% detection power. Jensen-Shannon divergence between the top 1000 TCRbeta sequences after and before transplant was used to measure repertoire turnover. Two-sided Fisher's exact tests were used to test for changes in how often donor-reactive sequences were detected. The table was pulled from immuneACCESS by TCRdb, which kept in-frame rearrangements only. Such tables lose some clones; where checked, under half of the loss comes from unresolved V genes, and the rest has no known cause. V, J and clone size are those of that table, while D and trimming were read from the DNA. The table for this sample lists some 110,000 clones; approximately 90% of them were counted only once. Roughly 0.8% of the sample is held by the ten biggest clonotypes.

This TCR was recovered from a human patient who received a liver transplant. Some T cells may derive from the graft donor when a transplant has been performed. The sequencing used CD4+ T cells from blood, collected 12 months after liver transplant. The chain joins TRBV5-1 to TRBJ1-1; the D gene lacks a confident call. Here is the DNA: TGCGCCAGCAGCCCGACCCAACAACAAGTGACTGAAGCTTTCTTT. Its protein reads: CASSPTQQQVTEAFF.